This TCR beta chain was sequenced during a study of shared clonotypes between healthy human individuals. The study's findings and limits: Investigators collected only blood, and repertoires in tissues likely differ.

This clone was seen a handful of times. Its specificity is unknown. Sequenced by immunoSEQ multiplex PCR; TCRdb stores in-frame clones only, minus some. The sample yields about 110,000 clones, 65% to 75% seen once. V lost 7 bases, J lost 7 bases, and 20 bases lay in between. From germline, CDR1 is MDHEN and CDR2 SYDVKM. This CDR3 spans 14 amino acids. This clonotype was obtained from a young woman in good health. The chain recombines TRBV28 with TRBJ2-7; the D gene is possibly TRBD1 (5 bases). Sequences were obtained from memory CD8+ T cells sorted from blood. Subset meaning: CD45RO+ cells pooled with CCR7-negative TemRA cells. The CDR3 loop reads CASTPKRGLREQYF. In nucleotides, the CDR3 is TGTGCCAGCACCCCGAAAAGGGGTTTGAGGGAGCAGTACTTC.